This T cell receptor (beta chain) appears in the sequencing data of a study of CD8+ T cells in alopecia areata. Treatment denoted: oral pan-JAK inhibitor, 5-10 mg twice daily. Broader study findings: Under tofacitinib, numerous expanded lesional clonotypes remained detectable in scalp and blood.

The authors extracted RNA and reverse transcribed it into cDNA as the sequencing template. Assay: immunoSEQ multiplex PCR; the TCRdb copy retains only in-frame clones and omits some. The data hold about 270,000 clones, with 60% observed a single time. This CDR3 has 11 residues. CDR1 is SNHLY, CDR2 FYNNEI, per germline. Worth noting for this clone: What it binds is not known. One end of the junction fails to match germline, which may point to a read error.

The sequence was obtained from a human donor with alopecia areata. Material: CD4+ T cells sorted from blood, obtained around week 54, from a patient treated with tofacitinib. This sequence joins TRBV2 and TRBJ1-2; D is unresolved. The DNA for the CDR3 is TGTGCCAGCGGTGACATCTATGGCTACACCTTC. Protein product: CASGDIYGYTF.